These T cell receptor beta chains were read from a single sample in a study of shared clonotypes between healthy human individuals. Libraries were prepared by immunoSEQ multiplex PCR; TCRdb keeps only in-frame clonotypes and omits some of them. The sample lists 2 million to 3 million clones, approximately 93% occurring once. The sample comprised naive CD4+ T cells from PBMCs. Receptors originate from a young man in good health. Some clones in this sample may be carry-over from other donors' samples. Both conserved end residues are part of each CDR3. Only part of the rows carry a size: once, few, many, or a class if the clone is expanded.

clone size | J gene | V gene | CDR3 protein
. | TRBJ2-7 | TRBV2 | CASSIGRGSSYEQYF
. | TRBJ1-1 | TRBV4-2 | CASSRENDKAFF
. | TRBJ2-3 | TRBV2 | CASRGRDRVKWPSTDTQYF
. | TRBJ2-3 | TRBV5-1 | CASTETAGTDTQYF
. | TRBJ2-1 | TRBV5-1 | CASSLAALAGEEEQFF
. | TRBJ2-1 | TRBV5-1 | CASSSSSGKGSTEQFF
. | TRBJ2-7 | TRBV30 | CAWSKVYGEQYF
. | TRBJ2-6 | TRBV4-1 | CASSQVAGTTSGANVLTF
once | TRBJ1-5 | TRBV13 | CASSRTRAQPQHF
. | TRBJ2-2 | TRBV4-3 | CASSPSSGTSGTDTGELFF
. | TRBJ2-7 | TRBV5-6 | CASSSHGFSYEQYF
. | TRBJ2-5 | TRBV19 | CASSVRQETQYF
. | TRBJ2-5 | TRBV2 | CASIEAGGLETQYF
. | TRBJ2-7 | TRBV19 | CASSPRGQGDWEQYF
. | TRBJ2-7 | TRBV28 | CASSSPGTTYEQYF
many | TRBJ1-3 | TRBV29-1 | CSVGGSFSGNTIYF
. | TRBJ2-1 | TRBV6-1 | CASSRREGYNEQFF
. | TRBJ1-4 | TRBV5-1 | CASSLIQGGEKLFF
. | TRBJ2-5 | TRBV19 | CASKGLAGAGETQYF
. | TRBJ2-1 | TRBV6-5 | CASSYSDREWGNEQFF
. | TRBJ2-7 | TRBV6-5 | CASRQSSYEQYF
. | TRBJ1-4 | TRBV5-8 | CASSFGGREKLFF
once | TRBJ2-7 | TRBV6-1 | CASSEAWILASTYEQYF
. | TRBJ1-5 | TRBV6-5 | CASSWTRLDQPQHF
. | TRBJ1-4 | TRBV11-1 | CASSSADRANEKLFF
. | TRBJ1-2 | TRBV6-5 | CASSSPTGGNYGYTF
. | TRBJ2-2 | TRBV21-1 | CASITPRAGGAGNTGELFF
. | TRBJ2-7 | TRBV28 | CASTTGYLYEQYF
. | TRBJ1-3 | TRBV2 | CASSLGRSSGNTIYF
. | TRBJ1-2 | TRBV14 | CASSQQVQNGYTF
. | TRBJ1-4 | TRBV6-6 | CASRTYAGTTNEKLFF
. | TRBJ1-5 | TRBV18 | CASSPAGSGSNQPQHF
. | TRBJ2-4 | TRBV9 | CASSEGGVRNIQYF
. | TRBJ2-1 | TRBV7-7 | CASSVSGRYNEQFF
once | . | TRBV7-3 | CASSLTISDEQYF
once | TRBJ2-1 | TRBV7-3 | CASGSGYSYNEQFF
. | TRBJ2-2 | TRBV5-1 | CASSLESSAGELFF
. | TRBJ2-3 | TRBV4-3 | CASSQVERQALPTDTQYF
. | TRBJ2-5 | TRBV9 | CASSPGLRGMETQYF
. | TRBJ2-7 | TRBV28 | CASIPGQGTRQYSYEQYF
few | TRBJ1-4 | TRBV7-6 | CASSPVAGLREKLFF
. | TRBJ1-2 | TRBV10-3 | CAISEHLNYGYTF
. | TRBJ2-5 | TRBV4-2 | CASSQEPGLAEAGETQYF
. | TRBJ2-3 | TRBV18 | CASSLAGAPDTQYF
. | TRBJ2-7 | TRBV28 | CASSPVTGRAYEQYF
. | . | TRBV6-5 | CASSYSSQGSYEQYF
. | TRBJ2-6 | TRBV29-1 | CSVVGRGGGSGANVLTF
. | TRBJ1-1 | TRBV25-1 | CASTPHRNTEAFF
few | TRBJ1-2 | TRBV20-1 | CSANEGNGYTF
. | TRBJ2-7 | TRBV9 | CASSVDYGSYEQYF